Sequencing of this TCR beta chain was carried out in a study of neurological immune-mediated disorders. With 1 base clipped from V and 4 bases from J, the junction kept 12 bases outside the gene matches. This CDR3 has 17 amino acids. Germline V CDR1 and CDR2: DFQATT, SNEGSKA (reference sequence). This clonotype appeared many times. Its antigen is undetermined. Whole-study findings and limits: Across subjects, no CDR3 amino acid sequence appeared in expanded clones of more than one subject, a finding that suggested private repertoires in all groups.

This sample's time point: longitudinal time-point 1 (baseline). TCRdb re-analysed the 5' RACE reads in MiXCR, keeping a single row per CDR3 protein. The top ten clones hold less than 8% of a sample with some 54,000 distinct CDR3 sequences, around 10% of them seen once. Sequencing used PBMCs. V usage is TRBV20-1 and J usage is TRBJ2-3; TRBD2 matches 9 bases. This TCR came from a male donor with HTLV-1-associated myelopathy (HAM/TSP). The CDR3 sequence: CSARAPFFSGGADTQYF. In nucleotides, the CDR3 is TGCAGTGCTAGAGCCCCTTTTTTTAGCGGGGGAGCAGATACGCAGTATTTT.